This T cell receptor beta chain was captured in a study of blood T cell repertoires in COVID-19 (dated by TCRdb to about 2020). With regard to the full study: Samples from collaborators originated in the United States, Italy and Spain and spanned both the acute and convalescent phases of COVID-19. The prospective study material was composed of cDNA or gDNA derived from T cells, B-cell-depleted T cells, or PBMCs. The dataset comprised deeply sampled blood TCRbeta repertoires from subjects exposed to, actively infected with, or recovered from COVID-19. A freely available public database, intended as a resource for researchers studying the immune response to SARS-CoV-2, is where the repertoires were released. Samples were obtained from the ongoing ImmuneRACE study (first 160 participants) and from 1,200 or so subjects provided by 6 global collaborators. Sample metadata almost always included a de-identified subject ID, COVID-19 status, age in years and sex. Where HLA class I and class II types were available, the types were taken from metadata supplied by the sample provider, not from assay-based typing. What the research found in general, with its limitations: The quantity of clinical and demographic metadata differed by source and by participant and was supplied without curation.

TCRbeta CDR3 regions were amplified from genomic DNA by means of the immunoSEQ Assay, a bias-controlled multiplex PCR. The authors processed their data as follows. Within the assay, amplification of reference gene primers was used to estimate how many nucleated cells each sample contained. To quantify the absolute abundance of each unique TCRbeta CDR3 rearrangement, sequence reads were collapsed and filtered. For each sample, productive Simpson clonality was calculated as the square root of Simpson's diversity index across productive rearrangements. This is the immuneACCESS table as TCRdb keeps it, with only in-frame sequences that have V and J called. A part of the clones is gone; compared with another copy, unresolved V genes explain less than half, and the rest is unexplained. The V and J calls and clone size come from that table; D and trimming were worked out from the DNA. This sample has about 300,000 clones in its table, and approximately 87% of those were observed once. The ten largest clonotypes hold 1.5% of the sample.

A remark on this clone: Its antigen remains undetermined. No base-level quality is on record; no much larger clone is a single base apart.

A second Seattle source provided samples from volunteer blood donors who had recovered from COVID-19. The collaborating institutions used their own protocols to collect whole blood in K2EDTA tubes. Collaborator samples were shipped for TCRbeta analysis as frozen whole blood, isolated PBMCs, or DNA extracted from either sample type. Reading the germline V gene gives CDR1 SGHVS and CDR2 FQNEAQ. V drops 5 bases and J drops 3 bases, leaving 14 bases in between. The CDR3 covers 14 residues, taking in both the cysteine and the phenylalanine. The kept DNA is CDR3 alone, 42 bases in frame from the first base.

The chain is encoded by TRBV7-8 joined to TRBJ2-7, with TRBD1 perhaps the D gene, on 5 matching bases. The TCR sequence derives from a woman in her thirties or forties who had recovered from COVID-19. What was sequenced was peripheral blood. The DNA sequence reads TGTGCCAGCAGCCCGCAGGGCATGTTCTACGAGCAGTACTTC. Translation gives CASSPQGMFYEQYF. When the CDR3 is completed using the reference TRBV7-8 and TRBJ2-7 genes on either side, the full variable domain is GAGVSQSPRYKVAKRGQDVALRCDPISGHVSLFWYQQALGQGPEFLTYFQNEAQLDKSGLPSDRFFAERPEGSVSTLKIQRTQQEDSAVYLCASSPQGMFYEQYFGPGTRLTVT.